This T cell receptor beta chain is from a study of cytomegalovirus exposure and HLA in healthy donors (dated 2017 in TCRdb). The study in broad terms: An earlier analysis of several hundred of the donors reported approximately 300 Gb of sequence data and 117 million unique TCR beta sequences from approximately 180 million T cells. Class I and class II HLA loci were covered by the typing at four-digit resolution. Typing coverage differed by locus: A, B, C, DRB1 and DQB1 were typed in roughly 620-630 donors, DQA1 in 522, DPA1 in 600 to 610, and DPB1 in 472. The study aimed to test whether signatures of past pathogen exposure could be identified by cataloging public T cell receptors. A handful of DR-DQ haplotypes were handled as single units for association and clustering because linkage in the cohort was strong. A separate validation cohort of 100 to 150 different subjects was used in addition to the approximately 610-subject first cohort. The study profiled the T cell repertoires of more than 500 subjects by immunosequencing and related them to cytomegalovirus serostatus. In a later genetic analysis, genome-wide SNP genotypes for about three fifths of the roughly 670 donors were used, and that subset was treated as a discovery cohort. Around 320 gigabases of sequencing data and around 87 million unique TCR sequences were included in an early release covering 500 to 750 HLA-typed donors. To study patterns of TCR occurrence, a later analysis re-analyzed previously published TCR beta repertoires from several hundred donors and added high-resolution HLA genotyping. Among the roughly 430 genotyped donors, 75% to 90% belonged to the genetic ancestry cluster associated with self-reported Caucasian donors. Donor age, sex, ethnicity and CMV serostatus were compiled alongside the repertoire data. All discovery cohort repertoires had been generated using a single sequencing platform. In the later analysis, no new phenotypic data were used to find candidate immune exposures; instead, reliance was placed on TCR beta sequences and their occurrence across donors. The study combined high-throughput TCR immunosequencing, statistical association of individual TCRs with disease status, and machine learning to predict cytomegalovirus infection status. An earlier analysis of 450 to 750 of the donors used high-throughput TCR beta sequencing to judge whether each TCR beta V gene segment behaved as functional or pseudogenic. Across roughly 420 genotyped donors of the cohort, an average of roughly 250,000 unique TCR beta nucleotide sequences per donor were sequenced, and roughly 20% of those sequences were non-productive. Broader findings and caveats from the paper: Immune exposure information for the cohort was limited to CMV serostatus. In this cohort, only TCR beta chains were sequenced, and detectable features were limited by the absence of alpha or paired-chain data. The study gave a list of about 160 TCR beta chains associated with cytomegalovirus. When HLA alleles, especially DR and DQ, strongly co-occurred, attributing TCR associations to individual alleles was difficult. Roughly uniform sequencing depth across donors was assumed in presence/absence analyses, although this assumption may not hold. In vitro tests confirmed that three of the cytomegalovirus-associated TCR beta chains recognize cytomegalovirus antigens. The earlier analysis of a few hundred of the donors excluded some 15 rarely observed V segments, including chromosome 9 orphons, because counts were too low. A cluster of highly shared sequence variants was judged likely to represent a technical artifact of the sequencing pipeline. Most CMV-associated TCR beta chains appeared to be HLA-restricted in a later analysis, and the HLA associations seemed to be driven largely by CMV exposure. Because HLA typing was missing for some donors at each locus, association tests included only the typed subset. The authors suggested that the approach could potentially be extended to other disease states and immunological phenotypes. While some public TCRs were present in many individuals, most TCR sequences turned up only very rarely across donors. V-gene and J-gene trimming of TCR beta chains was associated with a missense DCLRE1C variant in a later genetic analysis, and the association was replicated in an independent cohort. A later analysis found that TCR association rates varied across HLA loci, with DRB1 alleles showing the most associated TCRs and HLA-C alleles the fewest. A further reported finding was that TCR beta sequences accurately predicted the HLA-A and HLA-B alleles for most subjects in the first cohort. A later analysis associated about 17,000 TCR beta sequences with specific HLA alleles at a false discovery rate of 0.05. In an earlier analysis of more than 450 of the donors, most TCR beta V segments were observed in productive rearrangements about 87% or about 30% of the time, broadly matching IMGT annotations. In a later genetic analysis, fewer N-insertions in productive TCRs were reported among donors in an Asian-associated ancestry cluster than the roughly 640-donor mean. Correlated functional status among segregating V segments might reflect linkage disequilibrium, but an unknown experimental factor could not be ruled out. The classifier was reported to diagnose cytomegalovirus status with high specificity and sensitivity in both the original and validation cohorts. Compared with equally common non-associated chains, HLA-associated TCR beta chains in a later analysis were more clonally expanded and had lower generation probabilities. Several of the top co-occurrence clusters appeared to be linked to parvovirus B19, influenza, CMV and Epstein-Barr virus, according to a later analysis.

With regard to this clone: There is no known antigen for this receptor.

The cohort comprised 670 or so healthy bone marrow donors. At the time of sampling, all cohort members were nominally healthy, though unrecorded immune exposures were likely present. The donor was CMV seronegative and belonged to the group of 352 seronegative cohort members. Each donor provided a peripheral blood sample, and peripheral blood mononuclear cells were used for TCR beta sequencing. Genomic DNA was extracted from the blood cell samples with the Qiagen DNeasy Blood Extraction Kit. Library construction relied on the immunoSEQ multiplex PCR assay. For the multiplex PCR, a mixture combining 60 forward primers for TCR Vbeta segments and 13 reverse primers for TCR Jbeta segments was used. Amplification of the CDR3 region of rearranged TCR beta genes was performed with a multiplex PCR assay on genomic DNA. On the Illumina HiSeq System, the amplified TCR beta libraries were sequenced as 87-base-pair reads. In the paper's pipeline: Across the 500 to 700 repertoires, a later analysis counted approximately 75 million unique TCR beta chains, roughly 11 million of which were shared by at least two donors. A nearest-neighbor algorithm error-corrected the raw reads and collapsed the reads into unique sequences, merging closely related sequences to remove PCR and sequencing errors. CDR3 sequences were aligned to IMGT reference sequences to assign V, D and J gene segments. For a sequence to be retained, at least a six-nucleotide match to both a V gene segment and a J gene segment was required. Rearrangements were called productive when the CDR3 lacked stop codons and stayed in frame with V and J; all others were non-productive. CDR3 was defined by IMGT convention, running from the second conserved V-encoded cysteine to the conserved J-encoded phenylalanine. The earlier analysis of some 540 of the donors excluded any sequence lacking an unambiguous match to a single V gene segment. An earlier analysis of some 500 of the donors classified V segments as functional when productive rearrangements were above 56.7% and as segregating when the standard deviation between donors was above 5%. To diagnose cytomegalovirus status from the catalog of TCR beta chain sequences, a statistical classification framework was built. V and J gene assignment, in a later analysis, came from comparing TCR nucleotide sequences with IMGT/GENE-DB human TR gene sequences. A later analysis assigned CDR3 sequences and most-parsimonious VDJ recombination scenarios with the TCRdist pipeline. In a later analysis, each TCR beta chain was defined by its CDR3 amino acid sequence together with its V-gene family, and reads lacking a unique V-gene family were excluded. As a way to deal with suspected cross-contamination and a sequencing artifact, a later analysis dropped 640 or so nucleotide sequences that were highly shared and had low generation probability. In a later analysis, a clonal expansion index for each public chain was calculated from normalized within-repertoire ranks of inferred template counts. In a later analysis, generation probabilities were computed using a VDJ recombination model fitted to out-of-frame rearrangements, and the results were checked against IGoR. In a later analysis, hypergeometric tests were used to score TCR-TCR, TCR-HLA and TCR-CMV co-occurrence, with a repertoire-size bias correction applied to TCR pairs. False discovery rates were estimated in a later analysis by permuting HLA or CMV assignments 20 times. In a later analysis, co-occurring TCRs were grouped using DBSCAN, and TCRdist sequence similarity was added for clustering within HLA-allele-positive subsets. Repertoires with fewer than 30,000 or more than 120,000 public chains, plus five repertoires with anomalous nucleotide sharing, were excluded from co-occurrence clustering. TCRdb took this table from immuneACCESS and kept in-frame rearrangements with V and J called. Such tables lack part of the clones; where checked against another copy, unresolved V genes explain under half of the gap, and the rest is unexplained. The V and J calls and the clone size are those of that table, but D and trimming were determined from the DNA. This sample's table lists over 45,000 clones. Less than 2.5% of the sample is in the top ten clones.

The sequencing input was PBMCs. The receptor was derived from a woman between 18 and 29 years old in good health and CMV-seronegative.

The CDR3 in this case is CALQGGWPTNEKLFF. The nucleotide sequence is given as TGTGCTTTACAGGGGGGTTGGCCAACTAATGAAAAACTGTTTTTT. The rearranged chain carries TRBV30 and TRBJ1-4, with 8 central nucleotides matching TRBD1. Including cysteine and phenylalanine, the CDR3 has 15 amino acids. Only the CDR3 DNA is retained, 45 bases long and in frame from the first base. Sequences GTSNPN (CDR1) and SVGIG (CDR2) are obtained from the germline V gene (reference sequence).